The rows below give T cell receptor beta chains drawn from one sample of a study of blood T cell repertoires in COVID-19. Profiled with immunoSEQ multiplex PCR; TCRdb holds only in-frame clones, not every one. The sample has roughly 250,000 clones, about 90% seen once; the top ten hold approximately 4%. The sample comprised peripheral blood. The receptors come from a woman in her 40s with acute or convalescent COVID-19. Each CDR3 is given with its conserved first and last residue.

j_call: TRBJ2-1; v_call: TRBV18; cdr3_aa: CASSGTGANEQFF
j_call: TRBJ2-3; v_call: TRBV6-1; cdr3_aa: CASSEGTSGGPDTQYF
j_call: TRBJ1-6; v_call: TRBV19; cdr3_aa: CASSHRDSFSPLHF
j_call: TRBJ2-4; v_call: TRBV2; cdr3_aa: CASSQRGGKLAKNIQYF
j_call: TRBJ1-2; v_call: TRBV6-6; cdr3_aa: CASRKTFGRGYGYTF
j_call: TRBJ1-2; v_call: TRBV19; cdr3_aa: CASSWRTYGYTF
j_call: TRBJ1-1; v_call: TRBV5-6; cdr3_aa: CASSQGRSLEAFF
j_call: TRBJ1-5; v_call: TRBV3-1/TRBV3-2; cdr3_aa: CASSQSRNQPQHF
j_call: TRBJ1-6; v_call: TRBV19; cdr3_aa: CASSAGTENSPLHF
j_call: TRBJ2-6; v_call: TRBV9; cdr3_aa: CASSVGPSLLSSGANVLTF
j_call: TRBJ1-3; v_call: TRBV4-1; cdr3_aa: CASSQGMDRGDGNTIYF
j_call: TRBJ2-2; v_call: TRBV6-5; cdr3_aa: CASGQDTGELFF
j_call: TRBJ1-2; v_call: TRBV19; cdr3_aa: CASRNLLQGARYGYTF
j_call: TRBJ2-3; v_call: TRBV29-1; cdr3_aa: CSVNVGGYADTQYF
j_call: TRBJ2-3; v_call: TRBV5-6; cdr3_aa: CASSSGTGPDTQYF
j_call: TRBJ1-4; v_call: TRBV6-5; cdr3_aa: CASRPQGSRGEKLFF
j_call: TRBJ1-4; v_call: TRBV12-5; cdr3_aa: CASGWGQTTTNEKLFF
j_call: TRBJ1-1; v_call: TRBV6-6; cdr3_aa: CASTMNTEAFF
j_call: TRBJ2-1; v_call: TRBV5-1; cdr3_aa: CASSSGGANNEQFF
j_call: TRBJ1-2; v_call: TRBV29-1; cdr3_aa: CSVESFNYGYTF
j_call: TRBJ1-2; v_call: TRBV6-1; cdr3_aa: CASSEKRVGDSTRFNYGYTF
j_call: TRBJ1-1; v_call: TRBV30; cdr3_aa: CAWSGGKGAFLTEAFF
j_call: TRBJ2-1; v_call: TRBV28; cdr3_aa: CASSRSSGQGNYEQFF
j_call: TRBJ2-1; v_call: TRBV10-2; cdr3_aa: CASRLAGNPEQFF
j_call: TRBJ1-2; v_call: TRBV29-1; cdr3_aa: CSVENMNPNYGYTF
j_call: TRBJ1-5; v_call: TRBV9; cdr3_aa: CASSEGPRGQGAGQPQHF
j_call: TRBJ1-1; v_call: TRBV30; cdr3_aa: CAWRPLTGTGRNAFF
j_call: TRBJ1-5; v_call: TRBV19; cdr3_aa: CASSPDREGNQPQHF
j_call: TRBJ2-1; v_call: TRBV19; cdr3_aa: CASSIWEGNEQFF
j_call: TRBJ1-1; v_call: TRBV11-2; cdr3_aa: CASSLFAMNTEAFF
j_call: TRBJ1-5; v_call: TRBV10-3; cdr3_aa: CAISDLLPGQGAGNQPQHF
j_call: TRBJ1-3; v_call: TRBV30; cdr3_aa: CAWSLAQSGNTIYF